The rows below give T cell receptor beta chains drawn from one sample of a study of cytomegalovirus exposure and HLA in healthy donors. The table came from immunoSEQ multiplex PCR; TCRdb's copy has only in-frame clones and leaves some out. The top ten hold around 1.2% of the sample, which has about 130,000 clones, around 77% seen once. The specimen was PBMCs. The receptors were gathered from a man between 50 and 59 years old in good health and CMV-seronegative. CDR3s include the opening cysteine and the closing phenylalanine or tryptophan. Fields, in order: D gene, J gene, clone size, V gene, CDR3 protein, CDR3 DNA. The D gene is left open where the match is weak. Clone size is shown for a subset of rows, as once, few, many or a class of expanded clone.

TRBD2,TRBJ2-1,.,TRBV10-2,CASTGLAGHEQFF,TGCGCCAGTACGGGACTAGCGGGACATGAGCAGTTCTTC
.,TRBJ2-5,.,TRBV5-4,CASSGTGDQETQYF,TGTGCCAGCAGCGGAACCGGGGACCAAGAGACCCAGTACTTC
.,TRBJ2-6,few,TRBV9,CASSVRSGANVLTF,TGTGCCAGCAGCGTTCGTTCTGGGGCCAACGTCCTGACTTTC
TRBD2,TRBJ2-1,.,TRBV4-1,CASNIFSGSFGNEQFF,TGCGCCAGCAACATCTTTAGCGGGAGTTTTGGCAATGAGCAGTTCTTC
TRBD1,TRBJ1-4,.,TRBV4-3,CASSQTPGQGGNEKLFF,TGCGCCAGCAGCCAAACCCCCGGGCAGGGGGGTAATGAAAAACTGTTTTTT
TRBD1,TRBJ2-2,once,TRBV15,CATRGTGGTGELFF,TGTGCCACCAGGGGGACAGGGGGAACCGGGGAGCTGTTTTTT
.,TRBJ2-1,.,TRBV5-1,CASSLGGGHYNEQFF,TGCGCCAGCAGCTTGGGTGGGGGACATTACAATGAGCAGTTCTTC
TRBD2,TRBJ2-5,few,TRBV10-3,CAISEASGPIGETQYF,TGTGCCATCAGTGAGGCTAGCGGGCCGATCGGAGAGACCCAGTACTTC
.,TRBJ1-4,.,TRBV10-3,CAISEGTGGRGYEKLFF,TGTGCCATCAGTGAAGGGACGGGGGGCCGGGGGTATGAAAAACTGTTTTTT
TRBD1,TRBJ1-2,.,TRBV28,CASSSVGTANYGYTF,TGTGCCAGCTCGTCTGTAGGGACAGCGAACTATGGCTACACCTTC
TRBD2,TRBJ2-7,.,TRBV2,CASITGTSGSYEQYF,TGTGCCAGCATTACCGGGACTAGCGGTTCCTACGAGCAGTACTTC
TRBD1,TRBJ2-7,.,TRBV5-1,CASSGKGTGIHEQYF,TGCGCCAGCAGCGGGAAGGGGACAGGGATCCACGAGCAGTACTTC
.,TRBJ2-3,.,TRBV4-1,CASSLYSTDTQYF,TGCGCCAGCAGCCTTTATAGCACAGATACGCAGTATTTT
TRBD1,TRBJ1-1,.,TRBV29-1,CSVVKAGGVKGEAFF,TGCAGCGTTGTGAAGGCAGGGGGCGTCAAAGGTGAAGCTTTCTTT
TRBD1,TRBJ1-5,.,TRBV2,CASSYRDRGFNQPQHF,TGTGCCAGCAGCTACCGGGACAGGGGATTCAATCAGCCCCAGCATTTT
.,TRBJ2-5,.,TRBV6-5,CASSPTQEETQYF,TGTGCCAGCAGTCCAACGCAGGAAGAGACCCAGTACTTC
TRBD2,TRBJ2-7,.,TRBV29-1,CSVGTSGDYEQYF,TGCAGCGTTGGGACTAGCGGAGATTACGAGCAGTACTTC
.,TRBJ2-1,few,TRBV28,CASSLRHNNEQFF,TGTGCCAGCAGTTTGCGACATAACAATGAGCAGTTCTTC
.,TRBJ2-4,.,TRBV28,CASSSRRYIQYF,TGTGCCAGCAGTTCTCGGAGATACATTCAGTACTTC
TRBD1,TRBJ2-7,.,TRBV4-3,CASSRDRGREQYF,TGCGCCAGCAGCCGGGACAGGGGGCGCGAGCAGTACTTC